This T cell receptor (beta chain) stems from a study of T cell responses to AZD1222 COVID-19 vaccine. Study-wide context: The analysis combined second doses at about 4 or about 12 weeks.

Data came from immunoSEQ multiplex PCR; TCRdb stores just in-frame clones and leaves some out. The sample lists 130,000 or so clones; around 85% were seen once. About this clone itself: As yet, its antigen is unknown.

Trimming pared 3 bases from V and 0 bases from J, leaving 15 bases between. CDR3 length equals 17 residues. The V gene's germline CDR1 is SGHTA and CDR2 FQGNSA. Study-level results: Targets within unmutated variant regions were reportedly found for nearly half of spike-specific TCRs.

The source material was peripheral blood, sampled on day 0 of AZD1222 vaccination. The rearrangement joins TRBV7-2 to TRBJ1-3; D is unresolved. The sequence came from an adult in good health. The CDR3 DNA sequence: TGTGCCAGCAGCTTGAGGGAGGGAGGGAGCTCTGGAAACACCATATATTTT. Protein product: CASSLREGGSSGNTIYF.